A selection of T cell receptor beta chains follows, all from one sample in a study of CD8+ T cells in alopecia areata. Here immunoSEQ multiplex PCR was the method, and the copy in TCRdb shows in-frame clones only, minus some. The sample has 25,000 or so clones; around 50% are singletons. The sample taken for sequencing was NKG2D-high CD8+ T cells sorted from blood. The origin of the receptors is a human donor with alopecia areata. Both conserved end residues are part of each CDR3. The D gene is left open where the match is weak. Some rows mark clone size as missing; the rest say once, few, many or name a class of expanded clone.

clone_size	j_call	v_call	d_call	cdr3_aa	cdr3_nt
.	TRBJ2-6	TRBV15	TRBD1	CATGDRGSGANVLTF	TGTGCCACCGGGGACAGGGGTTCTGGGGCCAACGTCCTGACTTTC
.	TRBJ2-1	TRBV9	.	CASSDPTPMGEQFF	TGTGCCAGCAGCGACCCGACCCCGATGGGTGAGCAGTTCTTC
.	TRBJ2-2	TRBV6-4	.	CASSFYAFQAGELFF	TGTGCCAGCAGTTTCTATGCATTCCAGGCCGGGGAGCTGTTTTTT
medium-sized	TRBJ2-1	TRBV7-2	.	CASSFGANEQFF	TGTGCCAGCAGCTTCGGAGCAAATGAGCAGTTCTTC
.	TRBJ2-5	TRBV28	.	CASSFFSNQETQYF	TGTGCCAGCAGTTTTTTCAGTAACCAAGAGACCCAGTACTTC
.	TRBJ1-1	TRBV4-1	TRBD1	CASSQAGTGSAEAFF	TGCGCCAGCAGCCAGGCCGGGACAGGGAGCGCTGAAGCTTTCTTT
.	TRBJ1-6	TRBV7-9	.	CASRDRGEGGDSPLHF	TGTGCCAGCAGAGACCGGGGAGAGGGGGGCGATTCACCCCTCCACTTT
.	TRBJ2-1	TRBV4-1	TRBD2	CASSQEGTSGRYGEQFF	TGCGCCAGCAGCCAAGAAGGTACTAGCGGGAGGTATGGGGAGCAGTTCTTC
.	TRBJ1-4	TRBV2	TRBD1	CASAKSGGNEKLFF	TGTGCCAGCGCTAAGTCAGGGGGGAATGAAAAACTGTTTTTT
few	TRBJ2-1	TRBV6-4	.	CASSESPANEQFF	TGTGCCAGCTCCGAGTCACCGGCCAATGAGCAGTTCTTC
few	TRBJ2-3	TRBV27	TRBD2	CASSSLLAGGADTQYF	TGTGCCAGCAGTTCCCTACTAGCGGGAGGAGCAGATACGCAGTATTTT
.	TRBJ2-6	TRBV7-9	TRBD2	CASTPSGGSGANVLTF	TGTGCCAGCACCCCGTCCGGGGGGTCTGGGGCCAACGTCCTGACTTTC
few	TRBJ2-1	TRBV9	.	CASSSPTGGGEGNEQFF	TGTGCCAGCAGTTCTCCCACCGGGGGCGGTGAGGGCAATGAGCAGTTCTTC
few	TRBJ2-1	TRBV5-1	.	CASSLGPYNNEQFF	TGCGCCAGCAGCTTAGGACCATACAACAATGAGCAGTTCTTC
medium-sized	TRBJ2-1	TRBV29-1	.	CSVEWRDNEQFF	TGCAGCGTTGAATGGAGAGACAATGAGCAGTTCTTC
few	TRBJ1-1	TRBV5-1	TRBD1	CASSSLPGQGNAEAFF	TGCGCCAGCAGCTCGTTACCGGGACAGGGGAACGCTGAAGCTTTCTTT
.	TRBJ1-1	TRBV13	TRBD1	CASSEAQGTNTEAFF	TGTGCCAGCAGCGAAGCACAGGGGACGAACACTGAAGCTTTCTTT
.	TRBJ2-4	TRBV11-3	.	CASSLWENIQYF	TGTGCCAGCAGCTTATGGGAAAACATTCAGTACTTC
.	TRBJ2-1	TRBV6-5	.	CASRAGSSYNEQFF	TGTGCCAGCAGGGCAGGGAGCTCCTACAATGAGCAGTTCTTC
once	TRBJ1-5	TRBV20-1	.	CSARQDKPQHF	TGCAGTGCAAGACAAGACAAGCCCCAGCATTTT
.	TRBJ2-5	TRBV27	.	CASSSSATLGAQYF	TGTGCCAGCAGTTCATCCGCGACCTTAGGGGCCCAGTACTTC
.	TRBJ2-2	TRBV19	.	CASRVGFRPGELFF	TGTGCCAGTAGGGTGGGGTTTCGTCCCGGGGAGCTGTTTTTT
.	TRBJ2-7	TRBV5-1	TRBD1	CASSLVQGASTEQYF	TGCGCCAGCAGCTTGGTTCAGGGGGCATCGACTGAGCAGTACTTC
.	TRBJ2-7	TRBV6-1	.	CASSERYVGRSSYEQYF	TGTGCCAGCAGTGAAAGATACGTTGGTAGGAGCTCCTACGAGCAGTACTTC